What follows is one T cell receptor beta chain and its context. Its target is not known. TCRdb keeps only in-frame clones here, not all; method: immunoSEQ multiplex PCR. Of about 2.3 million clones listed, around 92% were seen once; the top ten hold 0.37%. Deletions cut 2 bases from V and 1 base from J, with 10 bases between. The V gene's germline CDR1 is SGHRS and CDR2 YFSETQ. CDR3 length: 15 residues. The data are from a study of shared clonotypes between healthy human individuals. Study information: Every donor yielded three CD4 naive, three CD4 memory, two CD8 naive and one CD8 memory plate. Study findings and constraints: Across subsets, estimated richness was generally greater for naive than for memory populations. With several donors compared, approximately 5.5% of naive CD4 clonotypes were shared.

The study enrolled healthy HIV-negative adults without recent acute infections or vaccinations as donors. Sequenced: naive CD4+ T cells from PBMCs. Subset specified: CD45RA+ positively selected. This clonotype originated in a man younger than 30 in good health. Some clones in this sample may be carry-over from other donors' samples. The chain employs TRBV5-1 and TRBJ2-1, with D possibly TRBD1 on 6 matching bases. CDR3 residues: CASSFRTVSYNEQFF. In DNA form, the CDR3 reads TGCGCCAGCAGCTTTAGGACAGTTTCCTACAATGAGCAGTTCTTC.